This T cell receptor (beta chain) derives from a study of cytomegalovirus exposure and HLA in healthy donors. The PCR used 60 Vbeta and 13 Jbeta primers. The data were produced by immunoSEQ multiplex PCR, yet TCRdb's version contains in-frame clones alone and is incomplete. The top ten clones hold 0.95% to 1.5% of a sample with 100,000 to 150,000 clones, about 80% of them seen once. J gave up 3 bases and V 1 base, and 6 bases lay outside the gene matches. CDR3 length: 15 residues. The germline gives CDR1 MGHRA, CDR2 YSYEKL. Sequencing was performed on PBMCs. The chain couples TRBV4-1 to TRBJ2-7; 7 bases are shared with TRBD2. The sequence was collected from a girl between 2 and 10 years old in good health and CMV-seronegative. CDR3 nucleotides: TGCGCCAGCAGCCAAGTGGGGGGGGGAGACTACGAGCAGTACTTC. Translating it yields CASSQVGGGDYEQYF.